This T cell receptor beta chain appears in the sequencing data of a study of T cell responses to AZD1222 COVID-19 vaccine. Method: immunoSEQ multiplex PCR; TCRdb's copy keeps in-frame clones and lacks some. The table shows about 35,000 clones, with 85% to 90% occurring only once. The CDR3 covers 17 residues. Germline CDR1 and CDR2: SGHTA and FQGNSA. J lost 10 bases, V lost 5 bases, and 14 bases had no gene match. The specimen was peripheral blood, collected 28 days after the second AZD1222 dose. This chain connects TRBV7-2 to TRBJ2-3; 14 nucleotides agree with TRBD2. This clonotype was sampled from an adult who received the AZD1222 COVID-19 vaccine. The CDR3 DNA is TGTGCCAGCAGCAAAGGACTAGCGGGGGGCCCACAGAATGCGCAGTATTTT. Translating gives CASSKGLAGGPQNAQYF.